Detailed here is one T cell receptor (beta chain). The PCR employed 60 Vbeta primers together with 13 Jbeta primers. Profiled with immunoSEQ multiplex PCR; TCRdb holds only in-frame clones, not every one. Of 150,000 to 200,000 clones in the sample, approximately 67% were seen once. This CDR3 comprises 12 residues. Germline values: CDR1 MDHEN, CDR2 SYDVKM. V was clipped by 10 bases and J by 13 bases, with 20 bases between them. This sample is part of a study of cytomegalovirus exposure and HLA in healthy donors. The chain couples TRBV28 to TRBJ2-1, with D perhaps matching TRBD2 (7 bases). This TCR came from a woman between 18 and 30 years old in good health and CMV-seropositive. Sample: PBMCs. In DNA, the CDR3 is TGTGCCACCCGGGGGGCCCCGGGATCCCAGTTCTTC. Protein sequence: CATRGAPGSQFF.